This T cell receptor (beta chain) was identified in a study of T and B cells in COVID-19 patients (dated by TCRdb to 2018 to 2021). At the level of the whole study: In this study, adaptive immunity was profiled in COVID-19 patients who either had active infection or had recovered, using TRB and IGH repertoire sequencing of peripheral blood. A couple of patients were included in both the recovered and active cohorts because samples were available from active disease and after recovery. As many as 9 follow-up blood samples were taken per patient, and some of the samples covered different disease stages within the same individual. A recovered cohort comprised around 18 patients contributing about 20 samples, mostly after mild to moderate COVID-19 managed as outpatients. Comorbidities linked to unfavorable COVID-19 outcome were present in most of the 20 patients in the active-infection cohort. Repertoire analyses used an age-matched reference group of approximately 42 healthy donors who were negative for COVID-19 antibodies as the comparison. Critical illness requiring mechanical ventilation or ECMO was present in most of the 20 patients in the active-infection cohort. Over 7 million TCR sequences were analysed from a TCR and BCR sequence repository that comprised some 40 patients and 55 to 75 time points. The recovered cohort had a median age of around 30 years, compared with approximately 67 years in the active-infection cohort. Here is what the overall study found, with its caveats: Prospective validation of the reported TCR clusters was stated to be required before clinical use. A total of 2,200 or so TCR clusters were exclusive to the recovered cohort, and about 30 of those clusters were low-pGen clusters. Specific T cell subsets (CD4+/Treg/CD8+) and sorted SARS-CoV-2-responsive or tetramer+ T cells had not yet been sequenced, with those experiments still ongoing. The cohort was judged too small for assessing how HLA contributes to COVID-19 susceptibility or severity. Strongly skewed TRBV/TRBJ gene usage was reported in patients with COVID-19. In active COVID-19, TRB repertoires were highly clonal, while at recovery, diversity and richness increased above the levels seen in healthy donors. Blood samples from mildly ill patients during symptoms and early samples from severe cases were scarce.

This clonotype was seen a few times. The antigen it binds to is not known. Base qualities are not provided; no much larger clone lies one nucleotide away. V drops 1 base and J drops 6 bases, leaving 18 bases in between. The germline V gene gives CDR1 as KGHSH and CDR2 as LQKENI. Measured from the cysteine to the phenylalanine, the CDR3 is 16 residues long. CDR3 DNA only is kept here, 48 bases in frame from base 1. Genomic DNA extracted from blood, in amounts of about 220-500 ng, served as the starting material for amplifying TRB repertoires. The instrument was an Illumina MiSeq. Multiplex PCR with BIOMED2 TRB-A/B primer pools was used to amplify TRB rearrangements. Illumina-compatible adapters and 7-nucleotide sample barcodes were attached to the amplicons in two consecutive PCRs. Phusion HS II polymerase was used for all library PCRs. Amplicons were purified from gel with the NucleoSpin Gel and PCR Clean-up kit, quantified on Qubit, and pooled at 3 to 5 nM. Amplicon pool quality was checked on an Agilent 2100 Bioanalyzer before Illumina next-generation sequencing. Under the source paper's analysis protocol: Annotation of TRB rearrangements was performed with MiXCR 3.0.8 using the default MiXCR reference library. Non-productive reads and sequences with fewer than 2 reads were removed, and every unique CDR3 nucleotide sequence was treated as one clone. Clonality, diversity, richness and V-J gene usage were calculated in R 3.5.1. TCR clustering by CDR3 similarity used GLIPH2, with generation probabilities calculated by OLGA. Only GLIPH2 clusters containing at least four unique TCR clonotypes present in at least three individuals were kept. The public reads were reanalyzed by TCRdb: fastp trimming at Q25, MiXCR alignment, in-frame beta chains only. Rows are combined by CDR3 protein, so each entry shows the most common genes and DNA. The V and J calls and clone size come from TCRdb's table, not from the authors' own analysis. Present in this sample are some 15,000 distinct CDR3 sequences, less than 30% of which were seen just once. Clones ranked in the top ten supply 1% to 1.5% of the sample.

This sequence originates from a human donor who had recovered from COVID-19. The sequenced sample was blood. Recombination joined TRBV18 with TRBJ1-1; there is no confident call for the D gene. The sequenced DNA: TGTGCCAGCTCACCACGTGGGGTCATTTCGGTCCCTGAAGCTTTCTTT. This codes for CASSPRGVISVPEAFF.